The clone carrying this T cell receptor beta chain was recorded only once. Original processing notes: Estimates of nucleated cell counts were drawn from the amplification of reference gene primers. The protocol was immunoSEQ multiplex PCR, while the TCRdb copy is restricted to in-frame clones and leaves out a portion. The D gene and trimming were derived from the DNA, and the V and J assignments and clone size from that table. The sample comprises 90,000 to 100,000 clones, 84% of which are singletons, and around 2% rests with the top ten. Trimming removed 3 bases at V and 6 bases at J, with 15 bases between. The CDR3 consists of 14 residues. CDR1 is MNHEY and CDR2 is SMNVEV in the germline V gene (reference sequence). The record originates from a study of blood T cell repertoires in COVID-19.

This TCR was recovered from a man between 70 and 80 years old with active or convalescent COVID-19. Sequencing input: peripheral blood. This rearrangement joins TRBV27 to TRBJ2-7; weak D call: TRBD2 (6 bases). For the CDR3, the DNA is TGTGCCAGCAGTTTCTCCCAGACTAGTGGCGAGCAGTACTTC. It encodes CASSFSQTSGEQYF.